This T cell receptor (beta chain) was recovered during a study of blood T cell repertoires in COVID-19. V was pared by 3 bases and J by 2 bases, with 21 bases of the junction left unmatched. Germline CDR1 reads LNHDA; CDR2 reads SQIVND (reference sequence). The CDR3 runs 20 residues. This table comes from immunoSEQ multiplex PCR, and its TCRdb copy is limited to in-frame clones, with some not included. The sample holds a few hundred thousand clones, 80% to 90% seen once. The receptor was derived from a man aged 40-50 years who had recovered from COVID-19. The chain couples TRBV19 to TRBJ1-2; 7 bases are shared with TRBD1. The sequencing sample was made of PBMCs or T cells enriched from blood (not recorded which). The CDR3 coding sequence is TGTGCCAGTAGTATGAACCTCCGTCGACAGGGCGCGGTACAAAACTATGGCTACACCTTC. The encoded protein is CASSMNLRRQGAVQNYGYTF.